These 2 T cell receptor beta chains were sequenced from one sample in a study of cytomegalovirus exposure and HLA in healthy donors. The PCR ran on 60 Vbeta and 13 Jbeta primers. Assay: immunoSEQ multiplex PCR; the TCRdb copy retains only in-frame clones and omits some. The repertoire includes 80,000 or so clones, under 65% of them detected once, and about 4.2% sits in the top ten. Sample: PBMCs. Receptors originate from a male donor in good health and CMV-seropositive.

The chain combines TRBV9 with TRBJ1-1; D unclear. This CDR3 spans 15 amino acids. Trimming took off 0 bases at V and 0 bases at J, with 9 bases between the two ends. Germline lookup yields CDR1 SGDLS and CDR2 YYNGEE. The CDR3 bases are TGTGCCAGCAGCGTAGATCTACAGCTGAACACTGAAGCTTTCTTT. Protein sequence: CASSVDLQLNTEAFF.

The chain carries TRBV10-3 and TRBJ1-3; D is ambiguous. V lost 0 bases to trimming and J lost 1 base, with 7 bases between them. The V gene's germline CDR1 is ENHRY and CDR2 SYGVKD. The CDR3 spans 15 residues. The CDR3 DNA follows: TGTGCCATCAGTGAGTCGAAAGCATCTGGAAACACCATATATTTT. As protein: CAISESKASGNTIYF.